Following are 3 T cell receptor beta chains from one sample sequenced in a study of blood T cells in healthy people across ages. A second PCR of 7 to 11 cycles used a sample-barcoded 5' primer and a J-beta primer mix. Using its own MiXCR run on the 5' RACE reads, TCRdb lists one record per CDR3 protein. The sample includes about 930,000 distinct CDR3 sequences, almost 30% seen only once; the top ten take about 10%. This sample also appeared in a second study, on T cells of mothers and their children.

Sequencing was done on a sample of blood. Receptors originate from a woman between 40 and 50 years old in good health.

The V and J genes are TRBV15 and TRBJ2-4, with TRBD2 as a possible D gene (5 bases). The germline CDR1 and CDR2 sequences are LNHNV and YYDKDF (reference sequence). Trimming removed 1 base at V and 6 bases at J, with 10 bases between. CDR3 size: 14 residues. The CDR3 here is CATSRGGDGNIQYF. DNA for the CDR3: TGTGCCACCAGCAGAGGGGGAGACGGAAACATTCAGTACTTC.

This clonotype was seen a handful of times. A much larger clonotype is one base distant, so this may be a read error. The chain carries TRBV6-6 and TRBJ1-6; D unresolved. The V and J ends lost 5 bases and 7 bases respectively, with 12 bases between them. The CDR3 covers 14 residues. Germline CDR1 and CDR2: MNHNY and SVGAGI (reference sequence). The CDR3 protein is CASSTDGPNSPLHF. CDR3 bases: TGTGCCAGCAGTACGGACGGCCCAAATTCACCCCTCCACTTT.

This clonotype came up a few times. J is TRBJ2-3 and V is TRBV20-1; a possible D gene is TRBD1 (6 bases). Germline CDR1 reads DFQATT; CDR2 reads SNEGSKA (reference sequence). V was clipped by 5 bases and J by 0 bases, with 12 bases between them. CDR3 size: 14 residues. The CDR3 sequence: CSAWDTTSTDTQYF. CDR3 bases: TGCAGTGCTTGGGACACAACTAGCACAGATACGCAGTATTTT.